A single sample gave rise to the 18 T cell receptor beta chains below, sequenced in a study of blood T cell repertoires in COVID-19. TCRdb keeps only in-frame clones here, not all; method: immunoSEQ multiplex PCR. The table lists roughly 130,000 clones, around 88% of them singletons. Sequencing used PBMCs or T cells enriched from blood (not recorded which). The receptors come from a woman in her 50s who had recovered from COVID-19.

The chain's CDR3 is CASSYSGTDSNQPQHF. CDR3 nucleotides: TGTGCCAGCAGTTACTCAGGGACAGATAGCAATCAGCCCCAGCATTTT. The chain recombines TRBV6-5 with TRBJ1-5; 7 nucleotides agree with TRBD1. CDR3 length: 16 residues. CDR1 and CDR2 from the germline V gene are MNHEY and SVGAGI. The J segment lost 0 bases and the V segment lost 0 bases, leaving 2 bases of the junction unmatched.

The chain joins TRBV11-2 to TRBJ1-4, with 9 bases that match TRBD1. Unmatched junction bases numbered 5, after V lost 4 bases and J lost 2 bases. Germline V gives CDR1 SGHAT, CDR2 FQNNGV. The CDR3 spans 16 residues. CDR3 amino acids: CASSSPGQGTNEKLFF. In DNA form, the CDR3 reads TGTGCCAGCAGCTCCCCCGGACAGGGGACTAATGAAAAACTGTTTTTT.

The CDR3 protein is CASSRQGAQNEQYF. DNA for the CDR3: TGTGCCAGCAGTCGACAGGGGGCGCAGAACGAGCAGTACTTC. The rearrangement joins TRBV2 to TRBJ2-7; 10 bases fit TRBD1. V dropped 5 bases and J dropped 5; count of bases not matched to a gene: 6. The CDR3 is made up of 14 amino acids. The V gene's germline CDR1 is SNHLY and CDR2 FYNNEI. Combining the CDR3 with reference TRBV2 and TRBJ2-7 gives the whole variable domain EPEVTQTPSHQVTQMGQEVILRCVPISNHLYFYWYRQILGQKVEFLVSFYNNEISEKSEIFDDQFSVERPDGSNFTLKIRSTKLEDSAMYFCASSRQGAQNEQYFGPGTRLTVT.

The V gene is TRBV5-1, the J gene TRBJ1-1, with 10 nucleotides matching TRBD1. Losses at the gene ends were 5 bases for V and 6 bases for J; bases not matched to a gene: 7. Germline CDR1 is SGHRS and CDR2 is YFSETQ. The CDR3 contains 14 residues. CDR3 sequence reads: CASRPGQGVPEAFF. In DNA form, the CDR3 reads TGCGCCAGCAGACCAGGACAGGGGGTTCCTGAAGCTTTCTTT.

The chain employs TRBV9 and TRBJ2-5, with 8 bases lining up with TRBD1. CDR1 and CDR2 (germline): SGDLS, YYNGEE. The CDR3 runs to 15 residues. V lost 3 bases, J lost 9 bases, and 13 bases stayed unmatched. CDR3 in amino acids: CASSGAGQGYGAQYF. The CDR3 nucleotides read TGTGCCAGCAGCGGAGCCGGACAGGGTTATGGCGCCCAGTACTTC. The entire variable domain, with the rest obtained from reference TRBV9 and TRBJ2-5, is as follows: DSGVTQTPKHLITATGQRVTLRCSPRSGDLSVYWYQQSLDQGLQFLIQYYNGEERAKGNILERFSAQQFPDLHSELNLSSLELGDSALYFCASSGAGQGYGAQYFGPGTRLLVL.

The chain links TRBV7-2 to TRBJ1-1, with a possible D match to TRBD1 (6 bases). Germline assignment: CDR1 SGHTA and CDR2 FQGNSA. The CDR3 covers 13 residues. V gave up 2 bases and J gave up 6 bases, with 10 bases separating them. The CDR3 reads CASSLTGLSEAFF. CDR3 bases: TGTGCCAGCAGCTTAACAGGGTTATCTGAAGCTTTCTTT.

This clone was counted once. The chain joins TRBV10-1 to TRBJ1-4; 11 bases map to TRBD1. The CDR3 covers 13 residues. V was clipped by 7 bases and J by 7 bases; unmatched bases: 2. The germline V gene has CDR1 WNHNN and CDR2 SYGVQD (reference sequence). The CDR3 here is CASKDRGREKLFF. The CDR3 DNA reads as TGCGCCAGCAAGGACAGGGGGCGTGAAAAACTGTTTTTT.

The chain combines TRBV19 with TRBJ2-2; no clear D gene. In germline, CDR1 is LNHDA, CDR2 SQIVND (reference sequence). The CDR3 runs to 15 residues. The V gene lost 0 bases and the J gene lost 2 bases, with 7 bases spanning the gap. The CDR3 loop is CASSIDPTNTGELFF. In DNA, the CDR3 is TGTGCCAGTAGTATAGACCCGACAAACACCGGGGAGCTGTTTTTT.

V gene TRBV7-2 combines with J gene TRBJ2-5, with 9 bases matching TRBD2. The CDR3 has 16 residues. With 5 bases clipped from V and 5 bases from J, the junction kept 12 bases outside the gene matches. Germline loops: CDR1 SGHTA, CDR2 FQGNSA. The CDR3: CASSPAPRGGEETQYF. The CDR3 DNA reads as TGTGCCAGCAGCCCCGCCCCGCGGGGGGGCGAGGAGACCCAGTACTTC. Variable domain in full (rest from reference TRBV7-2 and TRBJ2-5): GAGVSQSPSNKVTEKGKDVELRCDPISGHTALYWYRQSLGQGLEFLIYFQGNSAPDKSGLPSDRFSAERTGGSVSTLTIQRTQQEDSAVYLCASSPAPRGGEETQYFGPGTRLLVL.

The chain uses TRBV5-1 and TRBJ1-1; 7 bases are shared with TRBD1. Losses at the gene ends were 4 bases for V and 7 bases for J; bases not matched to a gene: 13. Germline CDR1 and CDR2: SGHRS and YFSETQ. This CDR3 is built from 15 residues. CDR3 sequence: CASSVDRSSTREAFF. CDR3 nucleotides: TGCGCCAGCAGCGTGGACAGGAGCTCAACCCGTGAAGCTTTCTTT. Variable domain in full (rest from reference TRBV5-1 and TRBJ1-1): KAGVTQTPRYLIKTRGQQVTLSCSPISGHRSVSWYQQTPGQGLQFLFEYFSETQRNKGNFPGRFSGRQFSNSRSEMNVSTLELGDSALYLCASSVDRSSTREAFFGQGTRLTVV.

The rearrangement links TRBV19 to TRBJ1-5; D not certain. CDR3 length: 14 residues. Germline CDR1 reads LNHDA; CDR2 reads SQIVND (reference sequence). V was clipped by 7 bases and J by 2 bases, with 12 bases between them. Here the CDR3 reads CASTHPGGNQPQHF. The CDR3, as DNA: TGTGCCAGTACCCACCCGGGAGGCAATCAGCCCCAGCATTTT. Supplemented by reference TRBV19 and TRBJ1-5, the full variable domain reads DGGITQSPKYLFRKEGQNVTLSCEQNLNHDAMYWYRQDPGQGLRLIYYSQIVNDFQKGDIAEGYSVSREKKESFPLTVTSAQKNPTAFYLCASTHPGGNQPQHFGDGTRLSIL.

The J gene is TRBJ1-2, the V gene TRBV3-1 (or the pseudogene TRBV3-2), with D possibly being TRBD1 (6 bases). Germline values: CDR1 LGHDT, CDR2 YNNKEL (reference sequence). With 1 base removed from V and 4 bases from J, the gap between germline ends came to 10 bases. CDR3 length equals 14 residues. The CDR3 bases are TGTGCCAGCAGCCAAGGGGGGCTTGGCTATGGCTACACCTTC. It specifies CASSQGGLGYGYTF.

This clone was recorded once. The chain carries TRBV20-1 and TRBJ2-7; the D gene is possibly TRBD1 (6 bases). Germline CDR1 reads DFQATT; CDR2 reads SNEGSKA (reference sequence). This CDR3 comprises 14 residues. Trimming cost V 3 bases and J 3 bases, with 15 bases left between them. The DNA of the CDR3 is TGCAGTGCTAGTCCAGCAGGGGCCGACTACGAGCAGTACTTC. This sequence encodes CSASPAGADYEQYF.

The chain uses TRBV19 and TRBJ2-5, with TRBD2 identical over 15 bases. There are 14 residues in the CDR3. The germline V gene encodes CDR1 LNHDA and CDR2 SQIVND (reference sequence). The V and J ends lost 5 bases and 7 bases, in that order; junction bases with no gene match: 2. The CDR3 loop reads CASSAGLAGGTQYF. The CDR3 bases are TGTGCCAGTAGTGCGGGACTAGCGGGGGGGACCCAGTACTTC.

The chain uses TRBV5-1 and TRBJ2-3; 7 positions match TRBD2. The CDR3 has 16 amino acids. V lost 1 base, J lost 4 bases, and 9 bases stayed unmatched. Germline loops: CDR1 SGHRS, CDR2 YFSETQ. The DNA of the CDR3 is TGCGCCAGCAGCTTGACTAGCGTGTTTACGGCAGATACGCAGTATTTT. Translation: CASSLTSVFTADTQYF.

V usage is TRBV10-1 and J usage is TRBJ1-5; D ambiguous. The CDR3 sequence is 17 residues long. CDR1 WNHNN and CDR2 SYGVQD come from the germline V gene (reference sequence). V gave up 0 bases and J gave up 5 bases, with 17 bases separating them. In DNA form, the CDR3 reads TGCGCCAGCAGTGAGTCAAGGTTTGATAGACGGGATCAGCCCCAGCATTTT. This translates into CASSESRFDRRDQPQHF.

This chain links TRBV9 with TRBJ2-5; possible D gene TRBD2, 5 bases. Between the trimmed V and J ends, which lost 3 bases and 5 bases, there was a span of 14 bases. CDR3 length: 14 residues. Germline loops: CDR1 SGDLS, CDR2 YYNGEE. CDR3 residues: CASSAPSGGETQYF. CDR3 DNA sequence: TGTGCCAGCAGCGCACCGAGCGGCGGCGAGACCCAGTACTTC.

The chain couples TRBV4-2 to TRBJ2-7; D unclear. The CDR3 covers 15 residues. Trimming shortened V by 4 bases and J by 1 base, and 14 bases separated the two germline ends. From germline, CDR1 is LGHNA and CDR2 YNFKEQ. CDR3 sequence reads: CASSPHGTNSYEQYF. CDR3 bases: TGTGCCAGCAGCCCACACGGCACTAATTCCTACGAGCAGTACTTC.